The clone carrying this T cell receptor beta chain has more than one count but fewer than ten. The antigen remains undetermined. From germline, CDR1 is DFQATT and CDR2 SNEGSKA (reference sequence). The CDR3 totals 14 residues. Trimming took 2 bases from V and 0 from J, leaving 10 bases between them. This specimen comes from a study of T-cell reconstitution after alpha-beta-depleted transplantation in children. Study-level results: A year post-transplant, T-cell counts and diversity derived mostly from newly produced T cells. Roughly two months post-transplant, alpha-beta T cells reportedly originated from several hundred graft clones that had expanded. In some patients, recipient T cells and intrathymic progenitors surviving conditioning explained high day-60 diversity.

This sample's TCRbeta library carried unique molecular identifier barcodes. TCRdb re-called the PCR reads through MiXCR, storing one row per CDR3 protein. Of over 200,000 distinct CDR3 sequences detected, approximately 15% appear once; the ten largest clones hold about 45%. The source is a male patient between 2 and 10 years old who had a stem cell transplant for acute lymphoblastic leukemia, so the T cells may come from the graft donor. The sample was PBMCs, mostly from graft donor cells, taken 360 days after TCRalphabeta/CD19-depleted stem cell transplant. J is TRBJ1-1 and V is TRBV20-1, with D hard to call. The CDR3 here is CSARPSPVNTEAFF. CDR3 coding DNA: TGCAGTGCTAGACCCTCCCCGGTGAACACTGAAGCTTTCTTT.